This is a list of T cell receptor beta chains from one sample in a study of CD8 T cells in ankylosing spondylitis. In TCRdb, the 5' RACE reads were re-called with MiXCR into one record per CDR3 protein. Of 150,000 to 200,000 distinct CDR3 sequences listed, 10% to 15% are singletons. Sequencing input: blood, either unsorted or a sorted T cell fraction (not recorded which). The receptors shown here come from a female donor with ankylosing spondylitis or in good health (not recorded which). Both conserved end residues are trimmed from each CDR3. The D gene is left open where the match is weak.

CDR3aa: ASSIFPFGDTQY
d_gene: .
v_gene: TRBV7-3
j_gene: TRBJ2-3

CDR3aa: ASRPGQGEAGELF
d_gene: TRBD1
v_gene: TRBV12-3/TRBV12-4
j_gene: TRBJ2-2

CDR3aa: ASSFTGDTYNEQF
d_gene: TRBD1
v_gene: TRBV6-2/TRBV6-3
j_gene: TRBJ2-1

CDR3aa: ASSLGSDTQY
d_gene: .
v_gene: TRBV5-1
j_gene: TRBJ2-5

CDR3aa: ASSLGRSPLP
d_gene: .
v_gene: TRBV7-9
j_gene: TRBJ1-6

CDR3aa: ASSSDTEAPNEQF
d_gene: .
v_gene: TRBV5-6
j_gene: TRBJ2-1

CDR3aa: ASESAGERYNEQF
d_gene: TRBD2
v_gene: TRBV6-2/TRBV6-3
j_gene: TRBJ2-1

CDR3aa: SARALISKGGRLGEQF
d_gene: TRBD2
v_gene: TRBV20-1
j_gene: TRBJ2-1

CDR3aa: SVGLANEQY
d_gene: .
v_gene: TRBV29-1
j_gene: TRBJ2-7

CDR3aa: ASSHLGLAGKYNEQF
d_gene: TRBD2
v_gene: TRBV3-1
j_gene: TRBJ2-1

CDR3aa: ASSPGMDSPLH
d_gene: .
v_gene: TRBV9
j_gene: TRBJ1-6

CDR3aa: SVSGTNEQF
d_gene: .
v_gene: TRBV20-1
j_gene: TRBJ2-1

CDR3aa: SANGLAGTDTQY
d_gene: TRBD2
v_gene: TRBV20-1
j_gene: TRBJ2-3

CDR3aa: ASSLQGAGTDTQY
d_gene: TRBD1
v_gene: TRBV27
j_gene: TRBJ2-3

CDR3aa: ASSLTERNEAF
d_gene: .
v_gene: TRBV7-3
j_gene: TRBJ1-1

CDR3aa: SVVSGKGGYT
d_gene: .
v_gene: TRBV29-1
j_gene: TRBJ1-2

CDR3aa: ASSSRQASSGNTIY
d_gene: .
v_gene: TRBV18
j_gene: TRBJ1-3

CDR3aa: ASSQEDDSNQPQH
d_gene: .
v_gene: TRBV4-2
j_gene: TRBJ1-5

CDR3aa: ASSMETQY
d_gene: .
v_gene: TRBV7-2
j_gene: TRBJ2-5

CDR3aa: SARDPRGGEKLF
d_gene: .
v_gene: TRBV20-1
j_gene: TRBJ1-4

CDR3aa: ASTDRGLNTIY
d_gene: TRBD1
v_gene: TRBV6-1
j_gene: TRBJ1-3

CDR3aa: SVGLAGANTQY
d_gene: TRBD2
v_gene: TRBV29-1
j_gene: TRBJ2-3

CDR3aa: SASTGLAGELSSYEQY
d_gene: TRBD2
v_gene: TRBV20-1
j_gene: TRBJ2-7

CDR3aa: ARSGTSGSPDTQY
d_gene: TRBD2
v_gene: TRBV5-3
j_gene: TRBJ2-3

CDR3aa: ASSSRSGHTIEQF
d_gene: .
v_gene: TRBV7-9
j_gene: TRBJ2-1

CDR3aa: ASSPSGQGASNEQF
d_gene: TRBD1
v_gene: TRBV5-1
j_gene: TRBJ2-1

CDR3aa: ASSGPGDTQY
d_gene: .
v_gene: TRBV7-3
j_gene: TRBJ2-3

CDR3aa: ASSPGWLAGRETQY
d_gene: TRBD2
v_gene: TRBV14
j_gene: TRBJ2-5

CDR3aa: SVKRQGLINIQY
d_gene: TRBD1
v_gene: TRBV29-1
j_gene: TRBJ2-4

CDR3aa: ASSFGGRNEQF
d_gene: .
v_gene: TRBV7-2
j_gene: TRBJ2-1

CDR3aa: ASSLMSGTSTDEQF
d_gene: TRBD2
v_gene: TRBV5-1
j_gene: TRBJ2-1

CDR3aa: ATRGLGYYNEQF
d_gene: TRBD2
v_gene: TRBV5-1
j_gene: TRBJ2-1

CDR3aa: ASSLKGGTSGSSYNEQF
d_gene: TRBD2
v_gene: TRBV5-1
j_gene: TRBJ2-1

CDR3aa: ASRNRGQNEQY
d_gene: TRBD1
v_gene: TRBV7-8
j_gene: TRBJ2-7

CDR3aa: ASSQLAGGQETQY
d_gene: TRBD2
v_gene: TRBV11-2
j_gene: TRBJ2-5

CDR3aa: ASSPYRVVWVQF
d_gene: .
v_gene: TRBV27
j_gene: TRBJ2-1

CDR3aa: SARAPSAATTYEQY
d_gene: .
v_gene: TRBV20-1
j_gene: TRBJ2-7

CDR3aa: AIRSEKNPYNEQF
d_gene: .
v_gene: TRBV10-3
j_gene: TRBJ2-1

CDR3aa: ASSSLPGTRDTGELF
d_gene: TRBD2
v_gene: TRBV28
j_gene: TRBJ2-2

CDR3aa: ASSALGGTGELF
d_gene: .
v_gene: TRBV6-1
j_gene: TRBJ2-2

CDR3aa: ASSKDLRDREDTQY
d_gene: TRBD1
v_gene: TRBV12-3/TRBV12-4
j_gene: TRBJ2-3

CDR3aa: ASSREQVTYEQY
d_gene: .
v_gene: TRBV5-1
j_gene: TRBJ2-7

CDR3aa: ASSEPESNQPQH
d_gene: .
v_gene: TRBV25-1
j_gene: TRBJ1-5

CDR3aa: SAHRTGASNQPQH
d_gene: TRBD1
v_gene: TRBV20-1
j_gene: TRBJ1-5

CDR3aa: ASVKFSSGRNIYEQY
d_gene: TRBD2
v_gene: TRBV6-2/TRBV6-3
j_gene: TRBJ2-7

CDR3aa: SARLGQGVNEQY
d_gene: TRBD1
v_gene: TRBV20-1
j_gene: TRBJ2-7

CDR3aa: ASSHLRGIIYNEQF
d_gene: .
v_gene: TRBV7-8
j_gene: TRBJ2-1

CDR3aa: ASGSGQGAHYGYT
d_gene: TRBD1
v_gene: TRBV12-5
j_gene: TRBJ1-2

CDR3aa: ASSLNLAGSAETQY
d_gene: TRBD2
v_gene: TRBV5-5
j_gene: TRBJ2-5

CDR3aa: ASSEHAEAF
d_gene: .
v_gene: TRBV25-1
j_gene: TRBJ1-1

CDR3aa: ASSLYQTGILGYT
d_gene: TRBD1
v_gene: TRBV28
j_gene: TRBJ1-2

CDR3aa: ASSFGSGGRNEQF
d_gene: TRBD2
v_gene: TRBV11-1
j_gene: TRBJ2-1

CDR3aa: ASSFKQGADEAF
d_gene: TRBD1
v_gene: TRBV7-6
j_gene: TRBJ1-1

CDR3aa: ASSAGLNQPQH
d_gene: .
v_gene: TRBV2
j_gene: TRBJ1-5

CDR3aa: ASRVGHRTDTQY
d_gene: .
v_gene: TRBV2
j_gene: TRBJ2-3